The 11 T cell receptor beta chains given below trace back to one sample, sequenced in a study of CD8 T cells in ankylosing spondylitis. MiXCR was run by TCRdb on the 5' RACE reads, yielding one entry per CDR3 protein. The data show 700,000 to 850,000 distinct CDR3 sequences, 10% to 15% seen once. No antigen is known for these receptors. Findings and caveats of the study: Typical of ankylosing spondylitis blood, it appeared, was a TCR beta motif of under 10 highly homologous variants.

The sample taken for sequencing was blood, either unsorted or a sorted T cell fraction (not recorded which). Receptors originate from a male donor with ankylosing spondylitis.

The genes are TRBV10-3 and TRBJ1-3; D gene ambiguous. CDR1 is ENHRY and CDR2 is SYGVKD in the germline V gene. The V and J ends lost 7 bases and 3 bases respectively, with 7 bases between them. This CDR3 is built from 12 residues. The DNA for the CDR3 is TGTGCCATCACCCCCTATGGAAACACCATATATTTT. This encodes CAITPYGNTIYF.

At least ten counts were recorded for this clonotype. This chain links TRBV5-1 with TRBJ2-7, with D unclear. The CDR3 is made up of 14 amino acids. Germline-derived CDR1 and CDR2 are SGHRS and YFSETQ. With 3 bases removed from V and 4 bases from J, the gap between germline ends came to 14 bases. The chain's CDR3 is CASSSVPGPYEQYF. The CDR3 DNA is TGCGCCAGCAGCTCAGTCCCAGGTCCATACGAGCAGTACTTC.

This clonotype was observed a few times. The chain combines TRBV10-3 with TRBJ2-1; 12 bases map to TRBD2. With V trimmed by 4 bases and J by 0 bases, 7 bases remained unmatched. CDR1 ENHRY and CDR2 SYGVKD come from the germline V gene. The CDR3 totals 18 residues. The CDR3 sequence is CAISATSGGLSSYNEQFF. DNA of the CDR3: TGTGCCATCAGTGCGACTAGCGGGGGCCTTAGCTCCTACAATGAGCAGTTCTTC.

This clonotype appeared many times. CDR3 sequence reads: CASSYRDRGSPLHF. CDR3 nucleotide sequence: TGTGCCAGCAGTTACAGGGACAGGGGCTCACCCCTCCACTTT. The chain combines TRBV6-5 with TRBJ1-6, with TRBD1 identical over 10 bases. V trimming: 2 bases; J trimming: 10 bases; junction bases outside the gene matches: 2. Germline V gene data show CDR1 as MNHEY and CDR2 as SVGAGI. CDR3 length: 14 amino acids.

In this sample, this clonotype turned up a few times. This chain joins TRBV7-2 and TRBJ2-2; no clear D gene. Germline V CDR1 and CDR2: SGHTA, FQGNSA. V dropped 0 bases and J dropped 4 bases, with 9 bases sitting between them. This CDR3 contains 15 residues. CDR3 loop: CASSLAGRSTGELFF. The CDR3 bases are TGTGCCAGCAGCTTAGCTGGGCGTAGCACCGGGGAGCTGTTTTTT.

This clonotype has a handful of counts. J is TRBJ2-3 and V is TRBV7-2; D is ambiguous. The V end was cut by 4 bases, the J end by 7 bases, with 15 bases between. Looked up from germline, CDR1 is SGHTA and CDR2 is FQGNSA. The CDR3 length is 14 residues. The CDR3 DNA reads as TGTGCCAGCAGCTCCGGCCCGCTGGTGAATACGCAGTATTTT. Amino acid sequence: CASSSGPLVNTQYF.

V and J are TRBV6-2 or TRBV6-3 and TRBJ2-1; D may match TRBD1 or TRBD2 (6 bases each). This CDR3 has 14 amino acids. The V and J ends lost 0 bases and 9 bases respectively, with 12 bases between them. Germline-derived CDR1 and CDR2 are MNHEY and SVGEGT. CDR3 nucleotide sequence: TGTGCCAGCAGTTACTCCTCGGGGGCCACTGAGCAGTTCTTC. Its protein product is CASSYSSGATEQFF.

This clonotype was recorded many times. The rearrangement uses TRBV29-1 and TRBJ2-5, with 8 nucleotides matching TRBD1. The CDR3 runs to 13 residues. Germline lookup yields CDR1 SQVTM and CDR2 ANQGSEA. J gave up 4 bases and V 3 bases, and 4 bases lay outside the gene matches. CDR3 protein: CSVESGGGETQYF. The CDR3 region has the DNA TGCAGCGTTGAGTCAGGGGGCGGAGAGACCCAGTACTTC.

This chain connects TRBV5-1 to TRBJ1-4, with D perhaps TRBD1 (5 bases). V gave up 0 bases and J gave up 7 bases, with 13 bases separating them. CDR1 SGHRS and CDR2 YFSETQ come from the germline V gene. The CDR3 totals 15 residues. The CDR3 region is CASSLVRGEIEKLFF. Written as DNA, the CDR3 is TGCGCCAGCAGCTTGGTGAGGGGCGAGATTGAAAAACTGTTTTTT.

The gene calls are TRBV5-1 and TRBJ2-7; TRBD1 or TRBD2 may be the D gene (5 bases each). Germline V gene lookup returns CDR1 SGHRS and CDR2 YFSETQ. Trimming left V 4 bases short and J 5 bases short, with 19 bases between. The CDR3 is 15 residues long. CDR3 DNA sequence: TGCGCCAGCAGCGGAAGGGACCTCAAAGTGGACGAGCAGTACTTC. This encodes CASSGRDLKVDEQYF. Full variable domain (rest looked up from reference TRBV5-1 and TRBJ2-7): KAGVTQTPRYLIKTRGQQVTLSCSPISGHRSVSWYQQTPGQGLQFLFEYFSETQRNKGNFPGRFSGRQFSNSRSEMNVSTLELGDSALYLCASSGRDLKVDEQYFGPGTRLTVT.

A few counts support this clonotype. The chain employs TRBV4-3 and TRBJ2-7, with 9 bases identical to TRBD1. Germline CDR1 and CDR2: LGHNA and YSLEER. There are 16 residues in the CDR3. J lost 1 base, V lost 0 bases, and 4 bases had no gene match. The CDR3 DNA is TGCGCCAGCAGCCAAGATAGAGGGACAGGGTCCTACGAGCAGTACTTC. Translating it yields CASSQDRGTGSYEQYF.